These 13 T cell receptor beta chains were all obtained from the same sample, sequenced in a study of T cells in women clearing cervical HPV infection. Using immunoSEQ multiplex PCR, the repertoire was profiled, and TCRdb retains in-frame clones only, with some absent. This sample carries 15,000 to 20,000 clones, with roughly an eighth going to the ten biggest clones. The sequencing input was blood buffy coat. Receptors were obtained from a woman aged 18 to 75 with a cervical HPV16 infection that either progressed to CIN3+ or cleared (not recorded which).

Regarding this clone: The missing CDR3 end, 3 residues past where the read stops, is filled in from the germline J gene. This chain uses TRBV7-3 with TRBJ1-2; 9 nucleotides agree with TRBD1. The germline V gene has CDR1 SGHTA and CDR2 FQGTGA. This CDR3 is 13 amino acids long. After removal of 5 bases from V and 5 bases from J, the junction contained 3 bases not matched to a gene. The CDR3 is CASSDDRGYGYTF. The part of the CDR3 DNA that was read is TGTGCCAGCAGCGATGACAGGGGGTATGGC.

Worth noting for this clone: The read terminates 3 residues ahead of where the CDR3 ends, so the germline J gene completes it. The sample contains more than one DNA sequence encoding this CDR3. V and J are TRBV20-1 and TRBJ2-6; tentatively, D is TRBD2 (5 bases). Germline V gene data show CDR1 as DFQATT and CDR2 as SNEGSKA (reference sequence). The CDR3 is made up of 16 amino acids. Trimming removed 5 bases at V and 4 bases at J, with 18 bases between. The sequenced part of the CDR3 DNA is TGCAGTGCTCCCCGGACGGGGTCAGGAGGGGCCAACGTC. It is translated as CSAPRTGSGGANV. The full CDR3 protein reads CSAPRTGSGGANVLTF.

Points on this clone: Its ends do not fully match the called genes, so a read error is possible. The CDR3 end falls 3 residues outside the read, so it is completed with the germline J gene. This sequence joins TRBV5-1 and TRBJ1-2; D perhaps matches TRBD1 (5 bases). Germline V gene data show CDR1 as SGHRS and CDR2 as YFSETQ. The CDR3 covers 14 residues. The CDR3 reads CASSLVQGNYDYTF. CDR3 DNA (partial): TGCGCCAGCAGCTTGGTTCAGGGAAACTATGAC.

Remarks on this clone: The read gets to within 3 residues of the CDR3 end, and the germline J gene fills in the rest. The chain combines TRBV9 with TRBJ1-3; D perhaps matches TRBD1 (6 bases). The germline gives CDR1 SGDLS, CDR2 YYNGEE. The CDR3 covers 14 residues. Between the trimmed V and J ends, which lost 0 bases and 9 bases, there was a span of 13 bases. The CDR3 DNA, read in part, is TGTGCCAGCAGCGTAGCTCTGGACAGCCCCACC. This sequence encodes CASSVALDSPT. The entire CDR3 sequence reads CASSVALDSPTIYF.

Comments on this clone: The read stops 3 residues short of the end of the CDR3; the missing end is completed from the germline J gene. The V gene is TRBV7-7, the J gene TRBJ2-2, with D possibly matching TRBD1 (6 bases). The CDR3 extends over 13 amino acids. Germline assignment: CDR1 SSHAT and CDR2 FNYEAQ (reference sequence). The V and J ends lost 8 bases and 6 bases respectively, with 13 bases between them. CDR3 DNA (partial): TGTGCCAGCGCTCAATCAGGGGCCGGGGAG. Its protein product is CASAQSGAGE. The whole CDR3 reads CASAQSGAGELFF. Complete variable domain (other parts from reference TRBV7-7 and TRBJ2-2): GAGVSQSPRYKVTKRGQDVTLRCDPISSHATLYWYQQALGQGPEFLTYFNYEAQPDKSGLPSDRFSAERPEGSISTLTIQRTEQRDSAMYRCASAQSGAGELFFGEGSRLTVL.

As concerns this clone: The observed sequence ends 3 residues before the CDR3 terminus, with the missing tail filled in from the germline J gene. This sequence joins TRBV6-1 and TRBJ1-1; TRBD1 agrees at 8 bases. The CDR3 consists of 13 residues. From germline, CDR1 is MNHNS and CDR2 SASEGT. J lost 6 bases, V lost 4 bases, and 4 bases had no gene match. The CDR3 bases that were read are TGTGCCAGCAGTGGACAGGGGAGCTCTGAA. The encoded protein is CASSGQGSSE. The entire CDR3 is CASSGQGSSEAFF.

This CDR3 is CASSPSQETQYF. The part of the CDR3 DNA that was read is TGTGCCAGCAGCCCCAGCCAAGAGACC. The chain links TRBV7-9 to TRBJ2-5; D unresolved. Read coverage stops 3 residues before the CDR3 terminus; the germline J gene supplies the remainder. The ends were cut back, 5 bases at V and 1 base at J, with 5 bases in the middle. The V gene's germline CDR1 is SEHNR and CDR2 FQNEAQ (reference sequence). There are 12 residues in the CDR3.

For this clone: The read terminates 3 residues ahead of where the CDR3 ends, so the germline J gene completes it. This rearrangement joins TRBV23-1 to TRBJ2-7; a possible D gene is TRBD2 (5 bases). TRBV23-1 is noted as an ORF with a role that remains uncertain. V lost 8 bases to trimming and J lost 6 bases, with 11 bases between them. The CDR3 spans 11 residues. The CDR3: CASEYGLEQYF. CDR3 DNA (partial): TGCGCCAGCGAGTACGGACTCGAG.

A remark on this clone: The read ends 3 residues before the CDR3 terminus; that terminus is restored from the germline J gene. The V call is TRBV3-1 (or the pseudogene TRBV3-2), the J call TRBJ2-3; no clear D. This CDR3 has 13 residues. CDR1 is LGHDT and CDR2 is YNNKEL in the germline V gene (reference sequence). The germline V and J ends were trimmed by 0 bases and 4 bases, with 5 bases remaining between them. CDR3 bases read: TGTGCCAGCAGCCAAGATTCAGCAGATACG. Amino acids: CASSQDSADT. The whole CDR3 sequence reads CASSQDSADTQYF.

About this clone itself: The missing CDR3 end, 3 residues past where the read stops, is filled in from the germline J gene. The rearrangement links TRBV5-1 to TRBJ2-5; 7 nucleotides agree with TRBD1. With V trimmed by 4 bases and J by 3 bases, 9 bases remained unmatched. Germline V CDR1 and CDR2: SGHRS, YFSETQ. The CDR3 consists of 15 residues. The CDR3 is CASSTGTVGEETQYF. CDR3 DNA (partial): TGCGCCAGCAGCACAGGGACAGTTGGTGAAGAGACC.

Of note for this clone: The read halts 3 residues ahead of the CDR3 end, with the missing end drawn from the germline J gene. The chain combines TRBV6-2 or TRBV6-3 with TRBJ2-5; the match to TRBD2 covers 8 bases. This CDR3 has 13 amino acids. The germline V gene encodes CDR1 MNHEY and CDR2 SVGEGT. V was clipped by 7 bases and J by 4 bases; unmatched bases: 5. The CDR3 bases that were read are TGTGCCAGCACGTTAGCGGGAAGAGAGACC. Encoded protein: CASTLAGRET. The full-length CDR3 reads as CASTLAGRETQYF.

A note on this clone: With the read ending 3 residues before the CDR3 end, the germline J gene is used to fill in that end. The genes are TRBV30 and TRBJ2-1; unclear D gene. In germline, CDR1 is GTSNPN, CDR2 SVGIG (reference sequence). Between the trimmed V and J ends, which lost 0 bases and 1 base, there was a span of 7 bases. The CDR3 is made up of 14 amino acids. The covered CDR3 bases are TGTGCCTGGAGTGTGGTCGGGTCCTACAATGAG. Its translation: CAWSVVGSYNE. The whole CDR3 protein is CAWSVVGSYNEQFF.

On this clone: The read ends 3 residues early relative to the CDR3; the germline J gene fills the gap. The V gene is TRBV20-1, the J gene TRBJ1-1; tentative D call: TRBD1 (6 bases). The CDR3 contains 14 residues. The V gene lost 4 bases and the J gene lost 0 bases, with 12 bases spanning the gap. CDR1 and CDR2 (germline): DFQATT, SNEGSKA (reference sequence). CDR3 bases read: TGCAGTGCTATGAGGGACAACGTGAACACTGAA. This sequence encodes CSAMRDNVNTE. The complete CDR3 sequence is CSAMRDNVNTEAFF.